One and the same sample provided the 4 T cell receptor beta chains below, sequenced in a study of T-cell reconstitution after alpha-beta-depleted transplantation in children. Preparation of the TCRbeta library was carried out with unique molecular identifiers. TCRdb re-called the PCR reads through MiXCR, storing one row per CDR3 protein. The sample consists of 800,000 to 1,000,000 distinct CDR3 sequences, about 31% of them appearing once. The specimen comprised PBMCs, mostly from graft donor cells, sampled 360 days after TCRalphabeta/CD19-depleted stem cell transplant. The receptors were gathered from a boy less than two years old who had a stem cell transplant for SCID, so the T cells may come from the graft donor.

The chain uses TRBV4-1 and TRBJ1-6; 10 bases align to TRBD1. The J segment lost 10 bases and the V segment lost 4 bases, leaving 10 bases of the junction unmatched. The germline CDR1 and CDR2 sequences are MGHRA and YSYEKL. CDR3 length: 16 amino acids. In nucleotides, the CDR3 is TGCGCCAGCAGCCCCCTCCGGGACAGGGGTAGGTCACCCCTCCACTTT. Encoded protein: CASSPLRDRGRSPLHF.

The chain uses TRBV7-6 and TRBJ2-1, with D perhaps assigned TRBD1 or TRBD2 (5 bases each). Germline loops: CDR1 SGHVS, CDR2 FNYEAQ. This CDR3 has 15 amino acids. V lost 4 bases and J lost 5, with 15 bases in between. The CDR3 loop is CASSSGIGADNEQFF. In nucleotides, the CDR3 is TGTGCCAGCAGCTCCGGGATAGGGGCCGACAATGAGCAGTTCTTC.

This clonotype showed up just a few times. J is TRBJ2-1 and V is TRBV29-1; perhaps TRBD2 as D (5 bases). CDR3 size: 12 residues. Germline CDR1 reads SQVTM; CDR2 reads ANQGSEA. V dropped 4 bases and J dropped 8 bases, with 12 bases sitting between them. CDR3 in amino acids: CSVGSTRHEQFF. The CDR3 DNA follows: TGCAGCGTTGGCTCTACTAGGCATGAGCAGTTCTTC.

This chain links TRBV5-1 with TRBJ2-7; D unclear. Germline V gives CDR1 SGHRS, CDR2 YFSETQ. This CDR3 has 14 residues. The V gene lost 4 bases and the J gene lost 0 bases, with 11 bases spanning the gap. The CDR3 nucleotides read TGCGCCAGCAGCGTGGACGGAACCTCCTACGAGCAGTACTTC. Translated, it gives CASSVDGTSYEQYF. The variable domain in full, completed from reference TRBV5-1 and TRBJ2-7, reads KAGVTQTPRYLIKTRGQQVTLSCSPISGHRSVSWYQQTPGQGLQFLFEYFSETQRNKGNFPGRFSGRQFSNSRSEMNVSTLELGDSALYLCASSVDGTSYEQYFGPGTRLTVT.